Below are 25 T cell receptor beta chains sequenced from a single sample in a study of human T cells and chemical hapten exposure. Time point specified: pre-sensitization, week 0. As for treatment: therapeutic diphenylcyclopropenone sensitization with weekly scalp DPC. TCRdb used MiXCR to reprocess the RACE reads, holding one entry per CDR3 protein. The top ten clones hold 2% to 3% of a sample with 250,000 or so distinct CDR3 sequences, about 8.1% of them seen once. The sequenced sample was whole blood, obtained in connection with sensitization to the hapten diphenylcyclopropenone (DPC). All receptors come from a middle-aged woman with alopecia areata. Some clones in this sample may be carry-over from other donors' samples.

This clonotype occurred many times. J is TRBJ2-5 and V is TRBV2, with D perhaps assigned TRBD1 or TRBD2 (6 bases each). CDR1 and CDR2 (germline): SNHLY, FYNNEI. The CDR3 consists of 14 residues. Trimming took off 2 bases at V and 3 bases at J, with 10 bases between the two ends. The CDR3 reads CASSEQGRKETQYF. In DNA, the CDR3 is TGTGCCAGCAGTGAACAGGGGAGGAAAGAGACCCAGTACTTC. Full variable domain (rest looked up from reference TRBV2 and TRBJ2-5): EPEVTQTPSHQVTQMGQEVILRCVPISNHLYFYWYRQILGQKVEFLVSFYNNEISEKSEIFDDQFSVERPDGSNFTLKIRSTKLEDSAMYFCASSEQGRKETQYFGPGTRLLVL.

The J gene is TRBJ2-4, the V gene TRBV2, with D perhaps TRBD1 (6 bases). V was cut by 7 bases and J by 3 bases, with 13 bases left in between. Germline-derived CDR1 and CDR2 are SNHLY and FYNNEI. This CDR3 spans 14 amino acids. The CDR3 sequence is CASTQGQGKNIQYF. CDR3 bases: TGTGCCAGCACGCAGGGGCAGGGCAAAAACATTCAGTACTTC.

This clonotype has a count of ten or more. CDR3 protein: CASSSRGGTMNEQYF. The CDR3, as DNA: TGTGCCAGCAGCAGCCGTGGGGGGACTATGAACGAGCAGTACTTC. This chain connects TRBV9 to TRBJ2-7; 7 positions match TRBD2. This CDR3 region has 15 residues. Germline V gives CDR1 SGDLS, CDR2 YYNGEE. The trim removed 4 bases at V and 5 bases at J, leaving 12 bases unmatched. Supplemented by reference TRBV9 and TRBJ2-7, the full variable domain reads DSGVTQTPKHLITATGQRVTLRCSPRSGDLSVYWYQQSLDQGLQFLIQYYNGEERAKGNILERFSAQQFPDLHSELNLSSLELGDSALYFCASSSRGGTMNEQYFGPGTRLTVT.

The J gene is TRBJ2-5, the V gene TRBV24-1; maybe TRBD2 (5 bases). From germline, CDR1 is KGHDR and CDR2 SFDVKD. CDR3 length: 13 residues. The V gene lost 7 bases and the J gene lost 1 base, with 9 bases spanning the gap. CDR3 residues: CATRDGGQETQYF. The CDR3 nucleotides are TGTGCCACCAGGGACGGAGGCCAAGAGACCCAGTACTTC.

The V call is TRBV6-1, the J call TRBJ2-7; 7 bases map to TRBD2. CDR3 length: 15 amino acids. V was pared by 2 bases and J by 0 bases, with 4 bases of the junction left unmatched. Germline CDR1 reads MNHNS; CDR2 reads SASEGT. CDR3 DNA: TGTGCCAGCAGTGAAAGCCTAGCGGTCTCCTACGAGCAGTACTTC. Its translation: CASSESLAVSYEQYF.

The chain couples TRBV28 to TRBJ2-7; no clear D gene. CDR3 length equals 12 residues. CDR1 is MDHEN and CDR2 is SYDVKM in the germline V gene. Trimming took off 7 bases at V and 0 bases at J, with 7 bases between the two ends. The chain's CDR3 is CASTTGSYEQYF. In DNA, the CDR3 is TGTGCCAGCACGACCGGCTCCTACGAGCAGTACTTC.

Here the CDR3 reads CSARAGVSTDTQYF. CDR3 DNA sequence: TGCAGTGCTAGAGCGGGAGTCAGCACAGATACGCAGTATTTT. The chain joins TRBV20-1 to TRBJ2-3; perhaps TRBD2 as D (6 bases). CDR1 DFQATT and CDR2 SNEGSKA come from the germline V gene (reference sequence). Between the trimmed V and J ends, which lost 1 base and 0 bases, there was a span of 8 bases. The CDR3 sequence is 14 residues long.

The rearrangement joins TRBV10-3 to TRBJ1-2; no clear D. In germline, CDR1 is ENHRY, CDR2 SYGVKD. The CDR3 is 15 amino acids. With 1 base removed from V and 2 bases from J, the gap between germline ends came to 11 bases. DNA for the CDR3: TGTGCCATCAGTGAGTTGGTCGGATCAAACTATGGCTACACCTTC. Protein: CAISELVGSNYGYTF.

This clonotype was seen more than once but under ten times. The CDR3 DNA reads TGTGCCAGTACAGGGGGCGCGAACGTTAGGAACACTGAAGCTTTCTTT. Its protein product is CASTGGANVRNTEAFF. The chain combines TRBV6-5 with TRBJ1-1; 9 bases fit TRBD1. From germline, CDR1 is MNHEY and CDR2 SVGAGI. Trimming took 9 bases from V and 1 from J; bases not matched to a gene: 12. The CDR3 is 16 amino acids.

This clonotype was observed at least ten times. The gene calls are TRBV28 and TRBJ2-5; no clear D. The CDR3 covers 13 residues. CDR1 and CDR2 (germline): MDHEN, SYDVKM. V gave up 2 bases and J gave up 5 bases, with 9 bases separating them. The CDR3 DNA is TGTGCCAGCAGTTTAAGAGGTTCGGAGACCCAGTACTTC. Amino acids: CASSLRGSETQYF.

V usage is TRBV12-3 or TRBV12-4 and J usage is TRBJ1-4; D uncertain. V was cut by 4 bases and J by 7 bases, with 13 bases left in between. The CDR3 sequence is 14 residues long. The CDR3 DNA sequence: TGTGCCAGCAGTTCTTCCCCGGGTTCTGAAAAACTGTTTTTT. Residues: CASSSSPGSEKLFF.

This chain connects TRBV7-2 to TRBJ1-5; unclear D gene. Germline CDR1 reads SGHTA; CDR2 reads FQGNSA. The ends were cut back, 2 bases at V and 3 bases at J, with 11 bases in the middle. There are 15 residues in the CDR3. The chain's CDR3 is CASSLSYLINQPQHF. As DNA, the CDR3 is TGTGCCAGCAGCTTAAGTTACCTTATCAATCAGCCCCAGCATTTT.

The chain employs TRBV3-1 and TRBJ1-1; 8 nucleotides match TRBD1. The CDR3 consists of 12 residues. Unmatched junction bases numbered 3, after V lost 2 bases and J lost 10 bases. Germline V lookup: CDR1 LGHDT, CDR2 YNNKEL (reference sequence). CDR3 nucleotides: TGTGCCAGCAGCCAATCGACAGGGGTAGCTTTCTTT. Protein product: CASSQSTGVAFF.

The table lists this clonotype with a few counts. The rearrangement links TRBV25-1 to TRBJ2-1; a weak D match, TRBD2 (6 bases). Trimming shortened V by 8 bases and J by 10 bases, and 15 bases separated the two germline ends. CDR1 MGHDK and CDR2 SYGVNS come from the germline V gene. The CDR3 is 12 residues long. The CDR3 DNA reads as TGTGCCAGCGGCGAACTAGCTCGCGAGCAGTTCTTC. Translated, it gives CASGELAREQFF.

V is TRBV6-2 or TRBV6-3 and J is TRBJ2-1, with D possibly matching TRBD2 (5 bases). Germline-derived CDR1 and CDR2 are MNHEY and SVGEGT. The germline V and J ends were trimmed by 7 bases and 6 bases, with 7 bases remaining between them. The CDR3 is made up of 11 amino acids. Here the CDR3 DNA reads TGTGCCAGCACTAGCAGCAATGAGCAGTTCTTC. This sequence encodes CASTSSNEQFF.

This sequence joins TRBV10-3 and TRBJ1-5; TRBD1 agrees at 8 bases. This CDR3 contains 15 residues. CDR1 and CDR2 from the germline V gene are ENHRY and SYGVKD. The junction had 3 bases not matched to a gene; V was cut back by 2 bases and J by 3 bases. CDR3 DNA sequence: TGTGCCATCAGTGAGGGACAGGGATACAATCAGCCCCAGCATTTT. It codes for CAISEGQGYNQPQHF.

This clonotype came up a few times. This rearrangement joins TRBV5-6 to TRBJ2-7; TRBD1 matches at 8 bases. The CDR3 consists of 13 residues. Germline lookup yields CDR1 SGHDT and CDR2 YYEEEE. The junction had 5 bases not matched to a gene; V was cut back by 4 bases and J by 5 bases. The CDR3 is CASSETGEDEQYF. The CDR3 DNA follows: TGTGCCAGCAGCGAGACAGGGGAGGACGAGCAGTACTTC.

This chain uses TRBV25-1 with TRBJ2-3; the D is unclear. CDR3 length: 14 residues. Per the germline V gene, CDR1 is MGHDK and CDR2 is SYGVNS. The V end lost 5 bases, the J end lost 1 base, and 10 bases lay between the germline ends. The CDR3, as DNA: TGTGCCAGCAGTCCGGGCTCCCGCACAGATACGCAGTATTTT. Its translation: CASSPGSRTDTQYF.

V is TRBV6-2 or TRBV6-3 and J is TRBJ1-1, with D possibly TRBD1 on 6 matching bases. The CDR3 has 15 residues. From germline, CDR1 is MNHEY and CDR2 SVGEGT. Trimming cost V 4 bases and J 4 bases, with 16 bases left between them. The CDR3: CASSSHREYGTEAFF. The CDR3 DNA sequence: TGTGCCAGCAGTTCCCACAGGGAATATGGCACTGAAGCTTTCTTT.

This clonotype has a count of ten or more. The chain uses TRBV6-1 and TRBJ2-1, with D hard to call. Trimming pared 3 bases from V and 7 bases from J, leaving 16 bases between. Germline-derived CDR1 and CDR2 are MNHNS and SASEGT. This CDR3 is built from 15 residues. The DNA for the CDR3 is TGTGCCAGCAGTGAGGCTCTTGTCAGGTCGAATGAGCAGTTCTTC. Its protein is CASSEALVRSNEQFF.

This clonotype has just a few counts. The DNA of the CDR3 is TGTGCCAGCAGCTTAGTGTGGGATACAGCTTTCTTT. It is translated as CASSLVWDTAFF. This chain uses TRBV7-2 with TRBJ1-1; D uncertain. CDR1 and CDR2 from the germline V gene are SGHTA and FQGNSA. Trimming removed 1 base from V and 10 bases from J, with 10 bases in between. The CDR3 runs 12 residues.

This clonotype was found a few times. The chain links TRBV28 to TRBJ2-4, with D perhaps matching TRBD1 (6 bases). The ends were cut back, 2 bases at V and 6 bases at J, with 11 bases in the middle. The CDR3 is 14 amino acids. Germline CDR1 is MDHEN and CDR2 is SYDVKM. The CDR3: CASSLTGTGNIQYF. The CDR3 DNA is TGTGCCAGCAGTTTAACAGGGACGGGAAACATTCAGTACTTC.

DNA for the CDR3: TGTGCCAGCAGCTTATACAGTGTGAGGACACCCTACAATGAGCAGTTCTTC. Amino acid sequence: CASSLYSVRTPYNEQFF. This chain uses TRBV7-2 with TRBJ2-1; TRBD1 is a possible D gene (5 bases). Looked up from germline, CDR1 is SGHTA and CDR2 is FQGNSA. V shed 2 bases and J shed 2 bases, with 16 bases lying between them. The CDR3 length is 17 residues. The full variable domain, completed using reference TRBV7-2 and TRBJ2-1, is GAGVSQSPSNKVTEKGKDVELRCDPISGHTALYWYRQSLGQGLEFLIYFQGNSAPDKSGLPSDRFSAERTGGSVSTLTIQRTQQEDSAVYLCASSLYSVRTPYNEQFFGPGTRLTVL.

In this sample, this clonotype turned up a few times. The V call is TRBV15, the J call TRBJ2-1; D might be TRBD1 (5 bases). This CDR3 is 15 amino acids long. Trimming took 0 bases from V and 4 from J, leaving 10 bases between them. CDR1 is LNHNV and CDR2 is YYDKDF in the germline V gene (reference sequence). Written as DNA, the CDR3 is TGTGCCACCAGCAGAGATAGGGGTAGTTACAATGAGCAGTTCTTC. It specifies CATSRDRGSYNEQFF.

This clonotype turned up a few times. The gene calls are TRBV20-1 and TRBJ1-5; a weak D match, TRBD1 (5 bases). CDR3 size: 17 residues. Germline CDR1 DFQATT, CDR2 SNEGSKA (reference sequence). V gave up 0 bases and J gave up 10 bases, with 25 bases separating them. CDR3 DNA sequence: TGCAGTGCTAGAGATGGGCCGCCCGCCGGGGGTTCGAGACCCCAGCATTTT. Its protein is CSARDGPPAGGSRPQHF.